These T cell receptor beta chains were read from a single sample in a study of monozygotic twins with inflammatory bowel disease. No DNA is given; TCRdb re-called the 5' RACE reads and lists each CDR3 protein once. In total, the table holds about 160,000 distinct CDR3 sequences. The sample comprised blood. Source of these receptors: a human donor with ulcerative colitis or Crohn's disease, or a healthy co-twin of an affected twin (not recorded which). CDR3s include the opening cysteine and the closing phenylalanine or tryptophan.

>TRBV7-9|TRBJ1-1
CASSLAGGWNTEAFF
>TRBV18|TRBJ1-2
CASSPEVQGASYTF
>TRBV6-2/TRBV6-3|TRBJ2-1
CASTDDFGRYNNEQFF
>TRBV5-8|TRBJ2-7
CASRRLGSGYEQYF
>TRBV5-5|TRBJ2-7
CASSFSPGSYEQYF
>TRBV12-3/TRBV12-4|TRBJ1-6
CASTLFVEDRTPLHF
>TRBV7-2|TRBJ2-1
CASSSIAVLQFF
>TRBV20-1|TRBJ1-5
CSAEQGAGMQPQHF
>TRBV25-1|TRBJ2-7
CASSDIRDPYEQYF
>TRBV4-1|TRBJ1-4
CASSQDQGPGGEKLFF
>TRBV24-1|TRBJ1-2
CATSDRLGYGYTF
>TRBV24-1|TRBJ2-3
CATSDPHGGETDTQYF
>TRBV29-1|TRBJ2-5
CSVEDPLAGGGETQYF
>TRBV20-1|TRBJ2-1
CSAGRGDRAPTAGQFF
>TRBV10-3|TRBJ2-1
CAIAGLAVYNEQFF
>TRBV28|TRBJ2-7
CASRLSGTAIYEQYF
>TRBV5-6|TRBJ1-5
CASSLGQLHHQPQHF
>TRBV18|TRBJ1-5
CASSPPTGTRNQPQHF
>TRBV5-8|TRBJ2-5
CASSSGTGTEETQYF
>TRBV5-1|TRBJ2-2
CASSLALTGELFF
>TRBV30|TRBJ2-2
CAWSAQGTGELFF
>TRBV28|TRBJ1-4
CASSLGIDEKLFF
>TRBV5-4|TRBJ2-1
CASTSVGDNEQFF
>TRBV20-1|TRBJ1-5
CSARGDRFHGQPQHF
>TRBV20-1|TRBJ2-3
CSALAVDTQYF
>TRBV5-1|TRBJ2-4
CASSLETRNMQYF
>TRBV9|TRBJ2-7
CASSAPPENEQYF
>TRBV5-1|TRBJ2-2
CASSLEGAGGELFF
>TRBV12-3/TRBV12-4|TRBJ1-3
CASSSWVLSGNTIYF
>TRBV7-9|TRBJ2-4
CAKPRGPIQYF
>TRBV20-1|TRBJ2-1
CSARDGGRAGDEQFF
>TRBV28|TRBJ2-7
CASRQGSYYEQYF
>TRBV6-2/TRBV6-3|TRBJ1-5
CASSYPGTALGPQHF
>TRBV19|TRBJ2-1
CASSIILATYNEQFF
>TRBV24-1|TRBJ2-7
CATSDPQGREQYF
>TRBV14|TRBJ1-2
CASSQREGTTYGYTF
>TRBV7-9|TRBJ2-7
CASSLGSSDSYEQYF
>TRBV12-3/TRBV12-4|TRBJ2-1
CASSPGQPYNEQFF
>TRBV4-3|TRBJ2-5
CASSRIVNQETQYF
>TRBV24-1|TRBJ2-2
CATSEGGAQNGELFF
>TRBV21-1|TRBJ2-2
CASSKSPAGELFF
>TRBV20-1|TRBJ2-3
CSATLRTSGTSTDTQYF
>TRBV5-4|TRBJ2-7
CATSWDGRSYEQYF
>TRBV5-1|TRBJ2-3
CASSLEDTQYF
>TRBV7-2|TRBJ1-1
CASRPDRGRNEAFF
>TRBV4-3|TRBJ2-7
CASSQVPSGRYEQYF
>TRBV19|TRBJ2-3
CASSIGTSGSDTQYF
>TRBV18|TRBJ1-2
CASSPGQASLYGYTF
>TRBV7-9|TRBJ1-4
CASSPGVQGNNEKLFF
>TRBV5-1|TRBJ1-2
CASSLRREGGYTF
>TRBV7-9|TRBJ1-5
CASNIQNQPQHF
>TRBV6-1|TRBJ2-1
CASSGNPGDEQFF
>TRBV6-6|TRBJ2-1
CASSYRMYYNEQFF
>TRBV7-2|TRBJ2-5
CASSLAILETQYF
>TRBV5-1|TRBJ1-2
CASASTGEHGYTF
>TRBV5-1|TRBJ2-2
CASSRGDTGELFF
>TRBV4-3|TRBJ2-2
CASSQDPGGAGELFF
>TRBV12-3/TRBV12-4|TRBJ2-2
CASSRQGRNTGELFF
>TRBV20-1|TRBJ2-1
CSAREQQGRNEQFF
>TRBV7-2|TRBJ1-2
CASSPRGGDGYTF